The 16 T cell receptor beta chains below were found in one sample sequenced in a study of PD-1 blockade in classical Hodgkin lymphoma. Sequenced by immunoSEQ multiplex PCR; TCRdb stores in-frame clones only, minus some. Here the sample spans roughly 46,000 clones, around 74% being singletons. Specified time point: cycle 4 day 1 (C4D1), after 5 to 7 weeks of nivolumab. Brentuximab vedotin exposure varied among the patients, all of whom had relapsed after autologous stem cell transplantation. Sequencing used peripheral blood mononuclear cells (PBMCs), obtained before the fourth cycle of nivolumab. These receptors were taken from a human donor with classical Hodgkin lymphoma.

The genes are TRBV2 and TRBJ2-1, with 7 bases that match TRBD2. The trim removed 6 bases at V and 2 bases at J, leaving 7 bases unmatched. Germline values: CDR1 SNHLY, CDR2 FYNNEI. The CDR3 runs to 15 residues. The CDR3 nucleotides read TGTGCCAGCAGCCGGACTAGTCCTGCCTACAATGAGCAGTTCTTC. It specifies CASSRTSPAYNEQFF.

This sequence joins TRBV25-1 and TRBJ2-5, with unresolved D. The ends were cut back, 2 bases at V and 4 bases at J, with 5 bases in the middle. The CDR3 length is 12 residues. Germline-derived CDR1 and CDR2 are MGHDK and SYGVNS. CDR3 coding DNA: TGTGCCAGCAGTGAAGCCGGAGAGACCCAGTACTTC. It translates to CASSEAGETQYF.

In the case of this clone: This sample includes further DNA sequences coding for the same CDR3. V gene TRBV9 combines with J gene TRBJ2-3; TRBD2 might be the D (6 bases). The CDR3 sequence is 15 residues long. With 0 bases removed from V and 1 base from J, the gap between germline ends came to 9 bases. CDR1 is SGDLS and CDR2 is YYNGEE in the germline V gene. CDR3 residues: CASSVGLAGTDTQYF. For the CDR3, the DNA is TGTGCCAGCAGCGTAGGATTAGCGGGCACAGATACGCAGTATTTT.

The rearrangement uses TRBV6-4 and TRBJ2-2; perhaps TRBD2 as D (5 bases). Per germline, CDR1 MRHNA and CDR2 SNTAGT. There are 15 residues in the CDR3. V was shortened by 0 bases and J by 3 bases, with 8 bases between the two germline ends. The CDR3: CASSDSREDTGELFF. The CDR3 bases are TGTGCCAGCAGTGACTCGAGGGAAGACACCGGGGAGCTGTTTTTT.

V and J are TRBV10-1 and TRBJ1-3; TRBD1 agrees at 9 bases. The CDR3 covers 15 residues. In germline, CDR1 is WNHNN, CDR2 SYGVQD (reference sequence). Germline trimming cut 9 bases from V and 6 bases from J; bases unmatched to any gene: 12. CDR3 bases: TGCGCCAGTCTGGGGACAGGGAGCCAAGAAAACACCATATATTTT. Amino acid sequence: CASLGTGSQENTIYF.

DNA for the CDR3: TGTGCCTGGGGGCGGACAGGGCATTCCTACGAGCAGTACTTC. As protein: CAWGRTGHSYEQYF. The chain employs TRBV30 and TRBJ2-7, with TRBD1 identical over 8 bases. Germline V CDR1 and CDR2: GTSNPN, SVGIG (reference sequence). With V trimmed by 5 bases and J by 1 base, 7 bases remained unmatched. The CDR3 runs to 14 residues.

V usage is TRBV2 and J usage is TRBJ1-1; 8 positions match TRBD1. The CDR3 spans 14 residues. Germline V CDR1 and CDR2: SNHLY, FYNNEI. Germline trimming cut 3 bases from V and 6 bases from J; bases unmatched to any gene: 6. The CDR3, as DNA: TGTGCCAGCAGTGACACAGGGGGGTATGCTGAAGCTTTCTTT. Its protein is CASSDTGGYAEAFF.

The chain joins TRBV15 to TRBJ1-5; D possibly corresponds to TRBD1 (6 bases). With 7 bases removed from V and 1 base from J, the gap between germline ends came to 14 bases. The CDR3 is made up of 15 amino acids. Germline CDR1 and CDR2: LNHNV and YYDKDF (reference sequence). CDR3 bases: TGTGCCACCACCGAGGGGGTCGGGAGCAATCAGCCCCAGCATTTT. Encoded protein: CATTEGVGSNQPQHF.

The chain combines TRBV2 with TRBJ2-1, with unresolved D. Germline values: CDR1 SNHLY, CDR2 FYNNEI. The V gene lost 4 bases and the J gene lost 9 bases, with 10 bases spanning the gap. The CDR3 contains 12 residues. The CDR3 DNA is TGTGCCAGCAGTGCGCGTACGGGTGAGCAGTTCTTC. Protein sequence: CASSARTGEQFF.

The rearrangement joins TRBV27 to TRBJ1-4; no firm D call. Trimming left V 5 bases short and J 4 bases short, with 14 bases between. The CDR3 totals 15 residues. Germline lookup yields CDR1 MNHEY and CDR2 SMNVEV (reference sequence). CDR3 loop: CASSPRTELNEKLFF. The CDR3 nucleotides read TGTGCCAGCAGTCCCCGGACGGAGCTTAATGAAAAACTGTTTTTT.

This chain links TRBV6-5 with TRBJ2-2; possibly TRBD1 for D (5 bases). This CDR3 is 16 amino acids long. V shed 4 bases and J shed 3 bases, with 15 bases lying between them. Germline CDR1 is MNHEY and CDR2 is SVGAGI. CDR3 residues: CASSSGAFWDTGELFF. In nucleotides, the CDR3 is TGTGCCAGCAGTTCTGGGGCTTTTTGGGACACCGGGGAGCTGTTTTTT.

V usage is TRBV27 and J usage is TRBJ2-1; D is possibly TRBD2 (5 bases). This CDR3 comprises 14 residues. CDR1 MNHEY and CDR2 SMNVEV come from the germline V gene (reference sequence). Trimming shortened V by 2 bases and J by 5 bases, and 10 bases separated the two germline ends. The CDR3 loop reads CASSLADSHNEQFF. CDR3 coding DNA: TGTGCCAGCAGTTTAGCGGACTCTCACAATGAGCAGTTCTTC.

The gene calls are TRBV10-1 and TRBJ1-1; possibly TRBD1 for D (6 bases). Germline values: CDR1 WNHNN, CDR2 SYGVQD (reference sequence). The CDR3 consists of 17 residues. V lost 4 bases to trimming and J lost 0 bases, with 18 bases between them. In DNA form, the CDR3 reads TGCGCCAGCAGTGGCGCGCAGGGGAATTCCATGAACACTGAAGCTTTCTTT. It codes for CASSGAQGNSMNTEAFF.

The chain has TRBV7-3 and TRBJ2-5; D might be TRBD2 (6 bases). V was cut by 2 bases and J by 5 bases, with 12 bases left in between. This CDR3 has 14 residues. Germline V CDR1 and CDR2: SGHTA, FQGTGA. The CDR3: CASSLGGESETQYF. For the CDR3, the DNA is TGTGCCAGCAGCTTAGGAGGGGAGTCCGAGACCCAGTACTTC.

The chain employs TRBV19 and TRBJ1-2; D remains ambiguous. CDR1 and CDR2 from the germline V gene are LNHDA and SQIVND (reference sequence). V was trimmed by 9 bases and J by 0 bases, leaving 14 bases between them. There are 14 residues in the CDR3. CDR3 DNA: TGTGCCAGCCGACTAAAACCTACTAACTATGGCTACACCTTC. Translating gives CASRLKPTNYGYTF.

The chain combines TRBV5-1 with TRBJ1-2; D not resolved. Germline CDR1 is SGHRS and CDR2 is YFSETQ. This CDR3 spans 17 amino acids. The V gene lost 4 bases and the J gene lost 2 bases, with 21 bases spanning the gap. The DNA for the CDR3 is TGCGCCAGCAGCCCCTCAACCCCGTCGACGGGGAACTATGGCTACACCTTC. Translating gives CASSPSTPSTGNYGYTF.